This TCR beta chain is from a study of naive and memory T cell subsets. Study results and caveats: TCR transcript changes with activation or differentiation may affect this RNA method.

The sample holds many counts of this clonotype. Antigen unknown. V lost 5 bases to trimming and J lost 5 bases; unmatched junction nucleotides: 2. This CDR3 is 13 amino acids long. Germline CDR1 is SEHNR and CDR2 is FQNEAQ (reference sequence). An oligonucleotide containing a UMI was ligated to the 3' end of TCR cDNA. Adult healthy volunteers gave 2.5 ml peripheral blood for whole-blood RNA. Input was about 1 to 1,100 ng of DNase-treated total RNA without cell sorting. Four PCR rounds used nested alpha and beta constant region primers plus the SP2 primer. TCRdb re-analysed the 5' RACE reads in MiXCR, keeping a single row per CDR3 protein. The sample carries about 48,000 distinct CDR3 sequences, about 4.4% recorded once.

The TCR originated in a female donor in good health. The J gene is TRBJ2-1, the V gene TRBV7-9; TRBD1 matches 8 bases. CDR3 protein: CASSEQGDNEQFF. CDR3 DNA: TGTGCCAGCAGCGAACAGGGGGACAATGAGCAGTTCTTC.